This T cell receptor beta chain is from a study of shared clonotypes between healthy human individuals. Study results and caveats: With a few donors compared, 4% to 5% of naive CD4 clonotypes were shared.

Clones were read by immunoSEQ multiplex PCR, and TCRdb kept only the in-frame ones, dropping some. Found here are hundreds of thousands of clones, about 96% of them singletons; the top ten hold approximately 0.06%. With respect to this clone: Its specificity is not known.

The CDR3 contains 13 residues. Germline CDR1 and CDR2: SGHRS and YFSETQ. V lost 6 bases, J lost 2 bases, and 12 bases lay in between. Caucasian adults residing in Nashville, Tennessee made up all the donors. What was sequenced was naive CD4+ T cells sorted from blood. Subset specified: CD45RA+ positively selected. This TCR derives from a woman in her twenties or thirties in good health. This chain connects TRBV5-1 to TRBJ2-7; the D is unclear. The chain's CDR3 is CASKMTDTYEQYF. The CDR3 DNA reads TGCGCCAGCAAGATGACTGATACCTACGAGCAGTACTTC.